Below, 21 T cell receptor beta chains from the same sample are listed, as sequenced in a study of CXCR3-negative and CXCR3-positive naive CD8 T cells. Overall study findings and caveats: When CXCR3-positive naive cells were set against CXCR3-negative naive cells, the former had more hydrophobic TRB CDR3s.

The TRB libraries of cDNA were built by UMI-labeled 5' RACE. Reanalyzing the 5' RACE reads, TCRdb keeps one entry per CDR3 protein, without DNA. Its table records around 61,000 distinct CDR3 sequences. Their recognized antigens are unknown. What was sequenced was naive CXCR3+ CD8+ T cells from blood. The subset here: CD45RO-CCR7+CD27+CD95- naive CD8+ T cells expressing CXCR3 (TNR3+). The receptor set was obtained from a human donor in good health. Some clones in this sample may be carry-over from other donors' samples.

This chain joins TRBV6-4 and TRBJ2-2; lacking DNA, the TRBD1 call made by TCRdb goes unchecked. Germline CDR1 MRHNA, CDR2 SNTAGT. This CDR3 contains 13 residues. This CDR3 reads CASSEGDTGELFF.

V gene TRBV11-2 combines with J gene TRBJ2-5; TCRdb outputs TRBD1, but without DNA this stays unchecked. The CDR3 loop spans 14 amino acids. CDR1 is SGHAT, CDR2 FQNNGV, per germline. The CDR3 spells CASLFQGGQETQYF.

This chain connects TRBV6-2 or TRBV6-3 to TRBJ2-7; TCRdb returns TRBD2, unconfirmable since there is no DNA. The CDR3 runs to 16 residues. Per germline, CDR1 MNHEY and CDR2 SVGEGT. This chain's CDR3 is CASSYSRSRGAKEQYF.

This chain links TRBV20-1 with TRBJ2-7; TCRdb lists TRBD2, though no DNA is available to test this call. This CDR3 comprises 15 residues. Germline assignment: CDR1 DFQATT and CDR2 SNEGSKA (reference sequence). CDR3 region: CSASISPSVSYEQYF.

The chain recombines TRBV6-2 or TRBV6-3 with TRBJ2-5. The CDR3 is made up of 15 amino acids. The germline gives CDR1 MNHEY, CDR2 SVGEGT. The CDR3 protein is CASSYVTGFLETQYF.

The gene calls are TRBV7-2 and TRBJ2-1; TCRdb's D call, TRBD2, is unchecked because there is no DNA. The germline V gene has CDR1 SGHTA and CDR2 FQGNSA. The CDR3 is 15 amino acids. CDR3 amino acids: CASSSGGLADNEQFF.

The chain uses TRBV7-6 and TRBJ2-1. The CDR3 has 15 amino acids. CDR1 and CDR2 (germline): SGHVS, FNYEAQ. This chain's CDR3 is CASSLVGPEYNEQFF.

This chain connects TRBV29-1 to TRBJ2-7; the D call of TRBD1 rests on TCRdb alone, since no DNA is present to check it. Germline lookup yields CDR1 SQVTM and CDR2 ANQGSEA. This CDR3 region has 12 residues. The CDR3 spells CSVVSTGLEQYF.

The chain carries TRBV5-1 and TRBJ1-5; with no DNA, the TCRdb D assignment of TRBD1 cannot be verified. This CDR3 is built from 13 residues. The germline V gene has CDR1 SGHRS and CDR2 YFSETQ. CDR3 amino acids: CASSSGGGQPQHF.

V gene TRBV7-9 combines with J gene TRBJ1-1. Germline V CDR1 and CDR2: SEHNR, FQNEAQ (reference sequence). The CDR3 covers 11 residues. CDR3 sequence reads: CASSLSPGAFF.

V gene TRBV10-2 combines with J gene TRBJ2-7. The CDR3 length is 13 residues. Germline V gene data show CDR1 as WSHSY and CDR2 as SAAADI. The CDR3 sequence is CASSVKGIYEQYF.

This chain links TRBV10-1 with TRBJ1-2; TCRdb gives TRBD1 as the D gene, but with no DNA this cannot be confirmed. There are 16 residues in the CDR3. CDR1 WNHNN and CDR2 SYGVQD come from the germline V gene (reference sequence). CDR3 protein: CASSAIAPGQNYGYTF.

The chain has TRBV20-1 and TRBJ2-1; TCRdb's D call of TRBD2 is untestable without DNA. This CDR3 has 17 amino acids. CDR1 and CDR2 from the germline V gene are DFQATT and SNEGSKA (reference sequence). The CDR3 spells CSARVEVRRGGNNEQFF.

CDR3 residues: CASSLRKGGASTDTQYF. V usage is TRBV27 and J usage is TRBJ2-3; the TCRdb D gene call, TRBD1, has no DNA to confirm it. CDR1 and CDR2 from the germline V gene are MNHEY and SMNVEV (reference sequence). CDR3 size: 17 residues.

The chain couples TRBV21-1 to TRBJ2-7; the D gene TCRdb calls, TRBD1, cannot be checked with no DNA. TRBV21-1 represents a pseudogene. The CDR3 length is 13 residues. CDR3 in amino acids: CASGQGRSYEQYF.

The CDR3 protein is CSVSPFLQGSATEAFF. This sequence joins TRBV29-1 and TRBJ1-1; no DNA is available, so the TRBD1 call from TCRdb remains unchecked. CDR1 SQVTM and CDR2 ANQGSEA come from the germline V gene. The CDR3 sequence is 16 residues long.

The chain employs TRBV7-2 and TRBJ1-1. Germline loops: CDR1 SGHTA, CDR2 FQGNSA. This CDR3 contains 13 residues. CDR3 loop: CASSLSGNTEAFF.

This chain joins TRBV21-1 and TRBJ2-7; absent DNA, TCRdb's TRBD1 call cannot be checked. TRBV21-1 is labeled a pseudogene. The CDR3 has 16 residues. The CDR3 here is CASSKERQGVNYEQYF.

CDR3 region: CSVQASFSTDTQYF. V and J are TRBV29-1 and TRBJ2-3. CDR1 is SQVTM, CDR2 ANQGSEA, per germline. There are 14 residues in the CDR3.

CDR3 in amino acids: CASSSGLKPEAFF. This chain links TRBV6-5 with TRBJ1-1. Germline V CDR1 and CDR2: MNHEY, SVGAGI. The CDR3 consists of 13 residues.

The V and J genes are TRBV29-1 and TRBJ2-2; no DNA is available, so the TRBD1 call from TCRdb remains unchecked. This CDR3 is 14 amino acids long. Per germline, CDR1 SQVTM and CDR2 ANQGSEA. CDR3 loop: CSVGGQGPTGELFF.